Described below is a single T cell receptor (beta chain) sequence and its context. Using immunoSEQ multiplex PCR, the repertoire was profiled, and TCRdb retains in-frame clones only, with some absent. The repertoire includes 130,000 or so clones, under 90% of them detected once, and 2% to 3% sits in the top ten. These data come from a study of blood T cell repertoires in COVID-19. V was clipped by 6 bases and J by 7 bases; unmatched bases: 4. CDR3 length equals 14 residues. Germline V gene lookup returns CDR1 MNHEY and CDR2 SVGAGI. Sequenced: PBMCs or T cells enriched from blood (not recorded which). This receptor was obtained from a middle-aged man with acute COVID-19. V usage is TRBV6-5 and J usage is TRBJ1-6, with 9 bases fitting TRBD1. CDR3 DNA sequence: TGTGCCAGCAGCTCGGGACAGGGAAATTCACCCCTCCACTTT. Translation gives CASSSGQGNSPLHF.